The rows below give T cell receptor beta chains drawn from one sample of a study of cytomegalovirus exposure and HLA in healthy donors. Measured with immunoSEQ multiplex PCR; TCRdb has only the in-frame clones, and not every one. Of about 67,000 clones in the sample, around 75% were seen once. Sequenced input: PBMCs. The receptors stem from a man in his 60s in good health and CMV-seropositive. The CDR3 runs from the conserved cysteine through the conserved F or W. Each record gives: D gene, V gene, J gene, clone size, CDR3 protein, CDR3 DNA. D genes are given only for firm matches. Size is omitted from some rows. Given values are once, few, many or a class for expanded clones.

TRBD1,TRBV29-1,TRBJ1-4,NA,CSGRGLGEKLFF,TGCAGCGGGAGGGGGCTGGGTGAAAAACTGTTTTTT
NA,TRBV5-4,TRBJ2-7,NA,CASSSAQGSGEQYF,TGTGCCAGCAGCTCCGCCCAGGGATCGGGCGAGCAGTACTTC
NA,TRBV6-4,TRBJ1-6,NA,CASSDRAGQNSPLHF,TGTGCCAGCAGTGACCGGGCCGGACAGAATTCACCCCTCCACTTT
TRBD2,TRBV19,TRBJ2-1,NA,CASNTLAGGRNEQFF,TGTGCCAGTAATACACTAGCGGGGGGACGAAATGAGCAGTTCTTC
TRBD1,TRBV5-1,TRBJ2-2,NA,CASSLVPPGQGNTGELFF,TGCGCCAGCAGCTTGGTCCCTCCGGGACAGGGGAACACCGGGGAGCTGTTTTTT
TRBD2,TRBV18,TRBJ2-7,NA,CASSPRTRFYEQYF,TGTGCCAGCTCACCCCGGACTAGATTCTACGAGCAGTACTTC
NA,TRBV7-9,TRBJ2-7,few,CASSSVKAGRTYEQYF,TGTGCCAGCAGCTCTGTAAAGGCGGGGCGAACCTACGAGCAGTACTTC
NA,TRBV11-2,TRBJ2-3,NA,CASSFRTDTQYF,TGTGCCAGCAGTTTTAGAACAGATACGCAGTATTTT
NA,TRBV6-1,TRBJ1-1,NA,CASRPENGGTEAFF,TGTGCCAGCAGACCCGAAAACGGGGGCACTGAAGCTTTCTTT
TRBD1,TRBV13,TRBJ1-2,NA,CASSAGQGFVTF,TGTGCCAGCAGCGCCGGACAGGGGTTTGTCACCTTC
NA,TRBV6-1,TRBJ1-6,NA,CASVEVGSSPLHF,TGTGCCAGCGTAGAGGTAGGAAGTTCACCCCTCCACTTT
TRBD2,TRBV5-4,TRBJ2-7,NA,CASSLDPRGDYEQYF,TGTGCCAGCAGCTTGGATCCTCGGGGGGATTACGAGCAGTACTTC
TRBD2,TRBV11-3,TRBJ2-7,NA,CASSFLAGGYEQYF,TGTGCCAGCAGCTTCCTAGCGGGAGGCTACGAGCAGTACTTC
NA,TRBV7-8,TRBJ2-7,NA,CASSSGTRLEQYF,TGTGCCAGCAGCAGCGGGACACGGCTTGAGCAGTACTTC
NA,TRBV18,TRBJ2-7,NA,CASSPRMGGSDYEQYF,TGTGCCAGCTCACCACGCATGGGAGGCTCCGACTACGAGCAGTACTTC
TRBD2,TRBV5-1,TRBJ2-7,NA,CASLGGSGEQYF,TGCGCCAGCCTCGGCGGGAGCGGCGAGCAGTACTTC
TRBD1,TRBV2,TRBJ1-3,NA,CASRNAGTGVDTDRLFSGNTIYF,TGTGCCAGCAGAAATGCGGGGACAGGGGTGGACACAGACCGACTATTCTCTGGAAACACCATATATTTT
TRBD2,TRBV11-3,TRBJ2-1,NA,CASTIGTNYNEQFF,TGTGCCAGCACCATTGGGACTAACTACAATGAGCAGTTCTTC
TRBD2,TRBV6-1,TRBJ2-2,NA,CASSARAGYTGELFF,TGTGCCAGCAGTGCTAGAGCGGGGTACACCGGGGAGCTGTTTTTT
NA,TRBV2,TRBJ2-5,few,CASSLGVLEETQYF,TGTGCCAGCAGTCTGGGAGTTCTGGAGGAGACCCAGTACTTC
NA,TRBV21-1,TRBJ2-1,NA,CASSNSGREGWFF,TGTGCCAGCAGCAACAGCGGGAGGGAGGGATGGTTCTTC
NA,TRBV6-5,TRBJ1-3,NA,CASSWSSGNTIYF,TGTGCCAGCAGTTGGAGCTCTGGAAACACCATATATTTT
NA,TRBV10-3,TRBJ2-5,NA,CAISEEGTLAGTQYF,TGTGCCATCAGTGAGGAAGGGACATTAGCGGGGACCCAGTACTTC
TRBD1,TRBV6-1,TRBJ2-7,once,CASSEERTGTYEQYF,TGTGCCAGCAGTGAAGAGAGGACAGGGACCTACGAGCAGTACTTC
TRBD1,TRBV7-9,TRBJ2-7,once,CSSSSQTGIYEQYF,TGTTCCAGCAGCAGCCAGACAGGGATTTACGAGCAGTACTTC
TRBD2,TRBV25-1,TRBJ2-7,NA,CASSVAGAGSYEQYF,TGTGCCAGCAGTGTAGCGGGAGCCGGCTCCTACGAGCAGTACTTC
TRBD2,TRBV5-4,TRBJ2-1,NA,CASSGGGGGQFF,TGTGCCAGCAGCGGGGGGGGAGGCGGGCAGTTCTTC
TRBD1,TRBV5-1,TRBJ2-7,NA,CASSSGQGGSEQYF,TGCGCCAGCAGCTCGGGACAGGGGGGCAGCGAGCAGTACTTC
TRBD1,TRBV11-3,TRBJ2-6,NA,CASSRLTGAGANVLTF,TGTGCCAGCAGCCGACTAACAGGGGCTGGGGCCAACGTCCTGACTTTC
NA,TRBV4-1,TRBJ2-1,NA,CASSQRGGGALNEQFF,TGCGCCAGCAGCCAAAGAGGAGGGGGGGCGTTAAATGAGCAGTTCTTC
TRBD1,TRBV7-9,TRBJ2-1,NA,CASLRGQGYGEQFF,TGTGCCAGCCTCCGCGGACAGGGTTACGGTGAGCAGTTCTTC
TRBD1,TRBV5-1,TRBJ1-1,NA,CASSGRDSETTEAFF,TGCGCCAGCAGCGGTCGGGACAGCGAAACCACTGAAGCTTTCTTT
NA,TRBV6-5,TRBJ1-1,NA,CASRRQAAVNTEAFF,TGTGCCAGCAGACGACAGGCCGCTGTGAACACTGAAGCTTTCTTT
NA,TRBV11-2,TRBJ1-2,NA,CARSGAGDGYTF,TGTGCCAGAAGTGGCGCAGGGGACGGCTACACCTTC
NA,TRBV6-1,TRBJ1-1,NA,CASSEFGFWTEAFF,TGTGCCAGCAGTGAATTCGGGTTTTGGACTGAAGCTTTCTTT
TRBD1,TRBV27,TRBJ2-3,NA,CASWTGVTDTQYF,TGTGCCAGCTGGACAGGGGTAACAGATACGCAGTATTTT
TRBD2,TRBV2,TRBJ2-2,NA,CASSLDRGGTGELFF,TGTGCCAGCAGTTTAGATCGGGGGGGCACCGGGGAGCTGTTTTTT
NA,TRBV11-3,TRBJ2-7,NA,CASSPRGSSYEQYF,TGTGCCAGCAGCCCCCGCGGCAGCTCCTACGAGCAGTACTTC
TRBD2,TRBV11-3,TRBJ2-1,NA,CASSRGLASYNEQFF,TGTGCTAGCAGCCGGGGACTAGCTTCCTACAATGAGCAGTTCTTC
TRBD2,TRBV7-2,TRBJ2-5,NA,CASSLGGGLETQYF,TGTGCCAGCAGCTTAGGCGGGGGGCTAGAGACCCAGTACTTC
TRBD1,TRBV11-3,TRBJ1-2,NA,CASSRQGSRRGYTF,TGTGCCAGCAGCCGACAGGGATCTCGTCGGGGCTACACCTTC
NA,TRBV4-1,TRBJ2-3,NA,CASSRRTVSTDTQYF,TGCGCCAGCAGCCGCAGGACTGTTAGCACAGATACGCAGTATTTT
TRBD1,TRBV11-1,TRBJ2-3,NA,CASSSPNRGSDTQYF,TGTGCCAGCAGCTCGCCCAACAGGGGTTCAGATACGCAGTATTTT
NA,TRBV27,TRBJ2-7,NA,CASSLLTGYEQYF,TGTGCCAGCAGTTTACTGACAGGTTACGAGCAGTACTTC
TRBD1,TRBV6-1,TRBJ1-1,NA,CASRLDRRDTEAFF,TGTGCCAGCAGACTGGACAGGAGGGACACTGAAGCTTTCTTT
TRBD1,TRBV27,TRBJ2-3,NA,CASSVRQGLFTDTQYF,TGTGCCAGCAGTGTAAGACAGGGGTTATTCACAGATACGCAGTATTTT
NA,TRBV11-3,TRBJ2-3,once,CASSRSLSGSTDTQYF,TGTGCCAGCAGCCGAAGTCTTAGCGGAAGCACAGATACGCAGTATTTT
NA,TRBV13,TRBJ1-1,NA,CASSRRGLTEAFF,TGTGCCAGCAGCCGCAGGGGTCTCACTGAAGCTTTCTTT
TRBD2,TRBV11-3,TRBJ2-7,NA,CASPSSSGRQPYEQYF,TGTGCCAGTCCCTCGTCTAGCGGGAGGCAACCCTACGAGCAGTACTTC
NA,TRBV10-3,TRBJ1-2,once,CAISADKDYGYTF,TGTGCCATCAGTGCCGACAAGGACTATGGCTACACCTTC